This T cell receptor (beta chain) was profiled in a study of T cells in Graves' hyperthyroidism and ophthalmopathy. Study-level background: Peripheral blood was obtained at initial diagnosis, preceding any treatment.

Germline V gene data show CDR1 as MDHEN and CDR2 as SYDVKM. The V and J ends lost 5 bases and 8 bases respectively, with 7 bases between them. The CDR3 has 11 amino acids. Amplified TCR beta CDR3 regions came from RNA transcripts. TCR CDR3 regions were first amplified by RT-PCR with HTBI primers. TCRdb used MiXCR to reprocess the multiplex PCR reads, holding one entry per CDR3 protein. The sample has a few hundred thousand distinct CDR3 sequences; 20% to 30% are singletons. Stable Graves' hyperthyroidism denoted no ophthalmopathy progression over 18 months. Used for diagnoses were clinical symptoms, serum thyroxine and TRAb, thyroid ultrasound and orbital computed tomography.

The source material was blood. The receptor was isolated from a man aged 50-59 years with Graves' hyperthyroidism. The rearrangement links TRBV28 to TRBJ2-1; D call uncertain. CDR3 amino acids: CASSRKYEQFF. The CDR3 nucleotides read TGTGCCAGCAGTCGAAAGTATGAGCAGTTCTTC. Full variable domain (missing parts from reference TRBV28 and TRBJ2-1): DVKVTQSSRYLVKRTGEKVFLECVQDMDHENMFWYRQDPGLGLRLIYFSYDVKMKEKGDIPEGYSVSREKKERFSLILESASTNQTSMYLCASSRKYEQFFGPGTRLTVL.